Listed below are T cell receptor beta chains from one sample, sequenced in a study of T cell repertoires in cytomegalovirus infection. TCRdb passed the reads through MiXCR, listing each CDR3 protein once. The repertoire holds 310,000 or so distinct CDR3 sequences, with roughly 25% as singletons. What was sequenced was PBMCs. The receptor source for this set is a human donor in good health (CMV status not recorded). Some clones in this sample may be carry-over from other donors' samples. The CDR3 runs from the conserved cysteine through the conserved F or W. The D gene is left open where the match is weak. Clone size is shown for a subset of rows, as once, few, many or a class of expanded clone.

D gene	V gene	clone size	J gene	CDR3 DNA	CDR3 protein
-	TRBV7-2	many	TRBJ2-5	TGTGCCAGCAGCTTAGGGGGTAACAAAGAGACCCAGTACTTC	CASSLGGNKETQYF
-	TRBV18	-	TRBJ1-1	TGTGCCAGCTCACCCCAGTTGAACACTGAAGCTTTCTTT	CASSPQLNTEAFF
TRBD2	TRBV11-2	-	TRBJ2-1	TGTGCCAGCAGAATAGCGGGTTCGCCCTACAATGAGCAGTTCTTC	CASRIAGSPYNEQFF
TRBD1	TRBV5-1	-	TRBJ1-1	TGCGCCAGCAGCAGTTATGGGACAGGGAACACTGAAGCTTTCTTT	CASSSYGTGNTEAFF
TRBD2	TRBV6-5	few	TRBJ2-1	TGTGCCAGCACTAACCCGGGGGGGCTGGGTGAGCAGTTCTTC	CASTNPGGLGEQFF
-	TRBV2	-	TRBJ1-1	TGTGCCAGCAGTTTAACAAGCATGAACACTGAAGCTTTCTTT	CASSLTSMNTEAFF
-	TRBV30	-	TRBJ2-1	TGTGCCTGGAGTTGGGCCGAGGGGACACTTAATTACAATGAGCAGTTCTTC	CAWSWAEGTLNYNEQFF
TRBD1	TRBV2	-	TRBJ2-3	TGTGCCAGCAGTCGACAGGGCTATAAGGAAGATACGCAGTATTTT	CASSRQGYKEDTQYF
-	TRBV19	few	TRBJ1-5	TGTGCCAGTAGTATTCCCTTTGGGGATCAGCCCCAGCATTTT	CASSIPFGDQPQHF
TRBD1	TRBV29-1	many	TRBJ2-7	TGCAGCTTCGGGACAGGGGTGTACGAGCAGTACTTC	CSFGTGVYEQYF
-	TRBV29-1	-	TRBJ1-1	TGCAGCGTTGAAGGAAGAGGTGGGAGCAGTAACACTGAAGCTTTCTTT	CSVEGRGGSSNTEAFF
-	TRBV6-2/TRBV6-3	many	TRBJ2-3	TGTGCCAGCAGTTACTCCGGCCCCACTACCGATACGCAGTATTTT	CASSYSGPTTDTQYF
-	TRBV23-1	-	TRBJ1-5	TGCGCCAGCAGCCTTGCTATCCAGAATAGCAATCAGCCCCAGCATTTT	CASSLAIQNSNQPQHF
TRBD2	TRBV5-4	few	TRBJ2-1	TGTGCCAGCAGCTTGGGACTAGCGGTTAACAATGAGCAGTTCTTC	CASSLGLAVNNEQFF
-	TRBV7-2	many	TRBJ2-3	TGTGCCAGCAGCTTGTCCTATACAGATACGCAGTATTTT	CASSLSYTDTQYF
TRBD1	TRBV18	-	TRBJ1-2	TGTGCCAGCTCCCCAGGGGGCGAGACGGGCTACACCTTC	CASSPGGETGYTF
TRBD1	TRBV28	-	TRBJ2-7	TGTGCCAGCGGGGGGGGGACAGGGACCTACGAGCAGTACTTC	CASGGGTGTYEQYF
-	TRBV28	once	TRBJ1-1	TGTGCCAGCAGTTTAGGGGGGAATCGGGGCACTGAAGCTTTCTTT	CASSLGGNRGTEAFF